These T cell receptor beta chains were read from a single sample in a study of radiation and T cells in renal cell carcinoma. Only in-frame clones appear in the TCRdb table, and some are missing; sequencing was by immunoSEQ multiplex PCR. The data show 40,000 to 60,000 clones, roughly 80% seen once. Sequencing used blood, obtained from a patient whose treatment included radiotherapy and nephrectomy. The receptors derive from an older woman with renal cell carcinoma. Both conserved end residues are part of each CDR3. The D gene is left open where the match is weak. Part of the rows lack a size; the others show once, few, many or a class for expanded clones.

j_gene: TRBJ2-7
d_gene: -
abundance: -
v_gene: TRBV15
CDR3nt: TGTGCCACGAGTCCCGTGGCAGGGGCAGATTACGAGCAGTACTTC
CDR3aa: CATSPVAGADYEQYF

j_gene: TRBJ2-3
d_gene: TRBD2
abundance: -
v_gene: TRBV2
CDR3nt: TGTGCCAGCAGCTCGACTAGCGGGGGGAGATCAGATACGCAGTATTTT
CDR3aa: CASSSTSGGRSDTQYF

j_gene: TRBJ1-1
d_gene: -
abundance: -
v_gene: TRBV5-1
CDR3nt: TGCGCCAGCAGCTCCGGGGTGGGTGCGAACACTGAAGCTTTCTTT
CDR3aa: CASSSGVGANTEAFF

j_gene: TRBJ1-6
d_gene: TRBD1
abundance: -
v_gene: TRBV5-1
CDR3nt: TGCGCCAGCAGCGGAGGACAGGGGGCGAATTCACCCCTCCACTTT
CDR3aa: CASSGGQGANSPLHF

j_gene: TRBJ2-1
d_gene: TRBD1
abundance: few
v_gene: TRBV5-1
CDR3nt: TGCGCCAGCAGCCACGGGACAGACACCTACAATGAGCAGTTCTTC
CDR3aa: CASSHGTDTYNEQFF

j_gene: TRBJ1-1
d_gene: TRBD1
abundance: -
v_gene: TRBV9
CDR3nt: TGTGCCAGCAGCCCCTCAGGGGGTCGACGCACTGAAGCTTTCTTT
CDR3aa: CASSPSGGRRTEAFF

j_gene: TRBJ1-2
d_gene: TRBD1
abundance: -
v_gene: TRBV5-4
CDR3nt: TGTGCCAGCAGCTTACCTACAGGGGACTATGGCTACACCTTC
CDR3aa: CASSLPTGDYGYTF

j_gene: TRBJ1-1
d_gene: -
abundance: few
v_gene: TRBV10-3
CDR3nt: TGTGCCATCAGTCTACAGGGGAACACTGAAGCTTTCTTT
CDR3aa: CAISLQGNTEAFF

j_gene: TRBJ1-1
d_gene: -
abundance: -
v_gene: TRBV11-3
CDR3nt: TGTGCCAGCAGCTTACAGGGCGAGACTGAAGCTTTCTTT
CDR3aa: CASSLQGETEAFF

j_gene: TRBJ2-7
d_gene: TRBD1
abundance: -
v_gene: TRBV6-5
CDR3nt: TGTGCCAGCAGCCCAGACAGGGCCCCTCCTGACGAGCAGTACTTC
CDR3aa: CASSPDRAPPDEQYF

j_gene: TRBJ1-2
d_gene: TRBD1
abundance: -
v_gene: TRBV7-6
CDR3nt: TGTGCCAGCAGCCCCGGACAGGGGGTCTATGGCTACACCTTC
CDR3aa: CASSPGQGVYGYTF

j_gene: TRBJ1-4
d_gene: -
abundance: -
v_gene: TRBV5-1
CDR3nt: TGCGCCAGCAGCTTGGCCGTTGGAGGTGGCACTGAACTGTTTTTT
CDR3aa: CASSLAVGGGTELFF

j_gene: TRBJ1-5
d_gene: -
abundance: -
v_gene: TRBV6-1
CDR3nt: TGTGCCAGCAGAGACGAACGGGGCAATCAGCCCCAGCATTTT
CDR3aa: CASRDERGNQPQHF

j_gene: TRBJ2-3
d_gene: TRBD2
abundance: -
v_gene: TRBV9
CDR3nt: TGTGCCAGCAGCGTAGAAGCGGGAGGGGGCACAGATACGCAGTATTTT
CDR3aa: CASSVEAGGGTDTQYF

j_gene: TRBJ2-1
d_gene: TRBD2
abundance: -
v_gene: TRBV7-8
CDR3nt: TGTGCCAGCGGGGAGGGGCCCGCCACCTACAATGAGCAGTTCTTC
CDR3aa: CASGEGPATYNEQFF

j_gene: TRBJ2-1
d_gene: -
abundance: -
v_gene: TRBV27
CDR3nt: TGTGCCAGCAGTTTATGGCAGGGGGGGAATGAGCAGTTCTTC
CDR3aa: CASSLWQGGNEQFF

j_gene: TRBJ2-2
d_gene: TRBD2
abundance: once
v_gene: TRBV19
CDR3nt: TGTGCCAGTAGTGTGGGACTAGCGGGAGTGGCCGGGGAGCTGTTTTTT
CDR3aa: CASSVGLAGVAGELFF

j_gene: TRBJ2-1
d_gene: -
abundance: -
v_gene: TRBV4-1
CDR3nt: TGCGCCAGCAGCCAAGATACTAGCCACAATGAGCAGTTCTTC
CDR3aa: CASSQDTSHNEQFF

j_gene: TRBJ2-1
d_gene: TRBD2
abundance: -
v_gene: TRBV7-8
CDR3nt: TGTGCCAGCAGCTTAGGGCCAGCGGGGGGGCCGAGCAATGAGCAGTTCTTC
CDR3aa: CASSLGPAGGPSNEQFF

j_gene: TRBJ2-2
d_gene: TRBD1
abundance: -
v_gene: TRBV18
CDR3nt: TGTGCCAGCTCACCAGGACAGGCTGCTACCGGGGAGCTGTTTTTT
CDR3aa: CASSPGQAATGELFF

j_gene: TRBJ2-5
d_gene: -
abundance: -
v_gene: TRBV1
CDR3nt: TGCACCAGCAGCCAAACCTACTCAGGGACTAGCGGGCACTCCTATGAGACCCAGTACTTC
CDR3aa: CTSSQTYSGTSGHSYETQYF

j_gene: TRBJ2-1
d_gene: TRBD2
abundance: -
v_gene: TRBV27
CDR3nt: TGTGCCAGCAGTCTCGGGACTAGCGGGAGTTTTAATGAGCAGTTCTTC
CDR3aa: CASSLGTSGSFNEQFF

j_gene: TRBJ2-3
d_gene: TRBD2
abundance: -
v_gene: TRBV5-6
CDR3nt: TGTGCCAGCAGCTTGGCTCTCCTAGCGGGAGGTGATACGCAGTATTTT
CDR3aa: CASSLALLAGGDTQYF

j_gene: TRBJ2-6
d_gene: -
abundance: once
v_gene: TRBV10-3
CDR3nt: TGTGCCATCAGAGGGGACGGATGGGCCAACGTCCTGACTTTC
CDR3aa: CAIRGDGWANVLTF

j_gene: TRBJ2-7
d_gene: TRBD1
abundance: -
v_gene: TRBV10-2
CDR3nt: TGCGCTACCGGGACAGGACCCTACGAGCAGTACTTC
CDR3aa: CATGTGPYEQYF

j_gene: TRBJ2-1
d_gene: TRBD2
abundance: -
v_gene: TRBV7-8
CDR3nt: TGTGCCAGCAGCTTACGCCTAGCGGGGAAACCTGAGCAGTTCTTC
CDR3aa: CASSLRLAGKPEQFF